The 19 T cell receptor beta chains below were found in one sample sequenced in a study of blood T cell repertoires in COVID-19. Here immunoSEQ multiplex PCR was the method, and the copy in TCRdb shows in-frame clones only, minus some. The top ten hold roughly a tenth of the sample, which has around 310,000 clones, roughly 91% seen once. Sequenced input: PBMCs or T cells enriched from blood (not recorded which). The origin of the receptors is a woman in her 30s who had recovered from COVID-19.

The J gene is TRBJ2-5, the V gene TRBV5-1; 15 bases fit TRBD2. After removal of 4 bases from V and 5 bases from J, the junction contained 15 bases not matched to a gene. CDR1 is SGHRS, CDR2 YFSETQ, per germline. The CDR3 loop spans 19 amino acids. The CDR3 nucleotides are TGCGCCAGCAGCAGAACTCCCGTCCCGGGGACTAGCGGGAGGGAGACCCAGTACTTC. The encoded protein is CASSRTPVPGTSGRETQYF.

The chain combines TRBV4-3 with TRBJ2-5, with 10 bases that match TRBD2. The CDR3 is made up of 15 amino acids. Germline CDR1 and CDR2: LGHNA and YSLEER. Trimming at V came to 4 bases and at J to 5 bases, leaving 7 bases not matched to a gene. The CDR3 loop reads CASSRVGTSDETQYF. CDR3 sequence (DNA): TGCGCCAGCAGCCGAGTCGGGACTAGCGATGAGACCCAGTACTTC.

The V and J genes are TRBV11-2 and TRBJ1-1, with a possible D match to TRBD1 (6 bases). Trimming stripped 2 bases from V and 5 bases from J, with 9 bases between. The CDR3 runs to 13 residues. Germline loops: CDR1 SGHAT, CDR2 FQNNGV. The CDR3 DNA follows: TGTGCCAGCAGCTTAAGTCAGGGGACTGAAGCTTTCTTT. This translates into CASSLSQGTEAFF.

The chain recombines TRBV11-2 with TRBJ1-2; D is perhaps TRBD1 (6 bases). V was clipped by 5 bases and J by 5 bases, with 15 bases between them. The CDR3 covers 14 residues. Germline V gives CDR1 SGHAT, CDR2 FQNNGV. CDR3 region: CASSPRTVKYGYTF. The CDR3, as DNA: TGTGCCAGCAGCCCCAGGACAGTTAAGTATGGCTACACCTTC.

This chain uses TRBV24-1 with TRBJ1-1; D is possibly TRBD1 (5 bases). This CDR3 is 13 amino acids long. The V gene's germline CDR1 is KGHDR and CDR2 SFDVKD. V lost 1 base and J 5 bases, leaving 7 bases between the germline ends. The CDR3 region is CATSDLAGTEAFF. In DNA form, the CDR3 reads TGTGCCACCAGTGATTTAGCAGGGACTGAAGCTTTCTTT.

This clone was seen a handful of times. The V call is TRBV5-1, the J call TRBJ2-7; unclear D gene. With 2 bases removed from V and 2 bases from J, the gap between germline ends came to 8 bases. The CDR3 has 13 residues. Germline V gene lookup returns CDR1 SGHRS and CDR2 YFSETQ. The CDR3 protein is CASSFRQTYEQYF. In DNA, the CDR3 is TGCGCCAGCAGCTTTCGCCAGACCTACGAGCAGTACTTC.

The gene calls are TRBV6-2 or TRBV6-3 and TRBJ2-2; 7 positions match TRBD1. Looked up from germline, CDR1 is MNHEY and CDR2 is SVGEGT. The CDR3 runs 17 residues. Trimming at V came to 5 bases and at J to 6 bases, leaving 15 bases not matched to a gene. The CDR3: CASSTYGTEALAGELFF. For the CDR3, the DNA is TGTGCCAGCAGTACATACGGGACAGAAGCATTAGCCGGGGAGCTGTTTTTT.

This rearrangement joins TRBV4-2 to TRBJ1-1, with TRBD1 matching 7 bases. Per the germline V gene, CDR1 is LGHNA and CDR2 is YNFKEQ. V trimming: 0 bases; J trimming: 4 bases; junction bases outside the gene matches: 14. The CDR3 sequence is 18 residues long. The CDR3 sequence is CASSQDWNSGGVGTEAFF. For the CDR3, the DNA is TGTGCCAGCAGCCAAGATTGGAATTCAGGGGGAGTCGGCACTGAAGCTTTCTTT.

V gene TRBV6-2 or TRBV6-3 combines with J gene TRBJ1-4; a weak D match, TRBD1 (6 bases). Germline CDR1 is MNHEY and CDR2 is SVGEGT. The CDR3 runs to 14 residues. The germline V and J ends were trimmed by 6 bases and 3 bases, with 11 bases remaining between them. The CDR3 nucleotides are TGTGCCAGCAGCAACAGGGCAGCTAATGAAAAACTGTTTTTT. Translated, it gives CASSNRAANEKLFF.

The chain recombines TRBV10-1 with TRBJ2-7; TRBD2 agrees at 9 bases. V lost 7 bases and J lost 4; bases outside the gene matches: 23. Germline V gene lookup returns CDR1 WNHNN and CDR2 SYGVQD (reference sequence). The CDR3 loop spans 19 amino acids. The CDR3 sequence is CASMLSPKSSPGLAYEQYF. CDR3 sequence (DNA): TGCGCCAGCATGTTGAGCCCGAAATCTTCTCCGGGACTAGCTTACGAGCAGTACTTC.

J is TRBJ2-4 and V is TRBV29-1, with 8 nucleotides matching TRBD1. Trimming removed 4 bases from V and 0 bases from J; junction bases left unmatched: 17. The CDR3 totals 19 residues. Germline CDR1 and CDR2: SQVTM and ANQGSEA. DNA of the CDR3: TGCAGCGTTGGAGGGGACAGGCCGCGAACCTTTCTAGCCAAAAACATTCAGTACTTC. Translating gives CSVGGDRPRTFLAKNIQYF.

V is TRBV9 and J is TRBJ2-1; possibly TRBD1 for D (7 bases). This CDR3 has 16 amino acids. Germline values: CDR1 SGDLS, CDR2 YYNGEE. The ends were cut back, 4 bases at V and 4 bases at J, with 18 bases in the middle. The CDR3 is CASSTGGTADYNEQFF. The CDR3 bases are TGTGCCAGCAGCACTGGAGGGACAGCTGATTACAATGAGCAGTTCTTC. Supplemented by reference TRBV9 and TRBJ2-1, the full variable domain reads DSGVTQTPKHLITATGQRVTLRCSPRSGDLSVYWYQQSLDQGLQFLIQYYNGEERAKGNILERFSAQQFPDLHSELNLSSLELGDSALYFCASSTGGTADYNEQFFGPGTRLTVL.

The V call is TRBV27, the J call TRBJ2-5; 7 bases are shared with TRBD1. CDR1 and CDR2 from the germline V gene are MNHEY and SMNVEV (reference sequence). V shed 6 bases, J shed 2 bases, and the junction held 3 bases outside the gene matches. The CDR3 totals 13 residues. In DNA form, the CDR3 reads TGTGCCAGCAGACGGGACAGACAAGAGACCCAGTACTTC. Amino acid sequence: CASRRDRQETQYF.

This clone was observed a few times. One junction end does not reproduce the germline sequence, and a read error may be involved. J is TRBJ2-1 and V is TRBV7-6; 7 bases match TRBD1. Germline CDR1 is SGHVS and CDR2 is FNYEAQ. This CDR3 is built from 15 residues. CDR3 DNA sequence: TGTGCCAGCACCTTAGGGACAGACGTTTACAATGAGCAGTTCTTC. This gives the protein CASTLGTDVYNEQFF.

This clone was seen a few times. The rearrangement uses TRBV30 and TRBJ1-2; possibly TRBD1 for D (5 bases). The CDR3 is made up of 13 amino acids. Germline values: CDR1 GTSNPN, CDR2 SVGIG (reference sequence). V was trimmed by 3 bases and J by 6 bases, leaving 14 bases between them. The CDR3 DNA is TGTGCCTGGAGGAGACAGACCGCCGATGGCTACACCTTC. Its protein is CAWRRQTADGYTF.

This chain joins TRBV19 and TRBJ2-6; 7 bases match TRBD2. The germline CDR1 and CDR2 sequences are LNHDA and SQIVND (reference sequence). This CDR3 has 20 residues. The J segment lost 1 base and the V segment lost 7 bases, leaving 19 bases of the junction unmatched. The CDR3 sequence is CASKTYRMREGPSGANVLTF. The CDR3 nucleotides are TGTGCCAGTAAGACCTACAGGATGAGGGAGGGCCCGTCTGGGGCCAACGTCCTGACTTTC.

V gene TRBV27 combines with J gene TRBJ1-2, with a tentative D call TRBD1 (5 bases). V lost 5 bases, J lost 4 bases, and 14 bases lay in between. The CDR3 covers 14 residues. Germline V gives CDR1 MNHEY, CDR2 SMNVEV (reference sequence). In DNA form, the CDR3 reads TGTGCCAGCAGTACCGAGCGGGGGGGCTATGGCTACACCTTC. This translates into CASSTERGGYGYTF.

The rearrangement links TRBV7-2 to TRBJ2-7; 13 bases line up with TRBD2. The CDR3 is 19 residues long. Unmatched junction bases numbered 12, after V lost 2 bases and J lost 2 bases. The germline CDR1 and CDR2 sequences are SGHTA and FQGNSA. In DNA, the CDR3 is TGTGCCAGCAGCTTATGGAATGGGGGGACTAGCGGGATCCCCTACGAGCAGTACTTC. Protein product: CASSLWNGGTSGIPYEQYF.

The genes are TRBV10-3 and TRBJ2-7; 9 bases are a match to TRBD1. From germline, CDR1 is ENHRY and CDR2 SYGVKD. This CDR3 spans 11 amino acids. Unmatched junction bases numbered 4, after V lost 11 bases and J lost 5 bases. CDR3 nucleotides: TGTGCCGTCGGGACAGGGCACGAGCAGTACTTC. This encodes CAVGTGHEQYF.